Presented here are 16 T cell receptor beta chains from one specimen sequenced in a study of OX40 agonist ivuxolimab in advanced cancers. Assay: immunoSEQ multiplex PCR; the TCRdb copy retains only in-frame clones and omits some. The sample has some 48,000 clones; around 80% are singletons. The starting material was CD4+ or CD8+ T cells sorted from blood, obtained in a trial of the OX40 agonist ivuxolimab. Source of these receptors: an adult with an advanced solid tumor such as melanoma, head and neck, liver or kidney cancer.

This chain links TRBV11-2 with TRBJ2-1; D not resolved. The length of the CDR3 is 13 residues. Germline V gives CDR1 SGHAT, CDR2 FQNNGV. The V end was cut by 5 bases, the J end by 4 bases, with 9 bases between. The CDR3 nucleotides are TGTGCCAGCAGCGCGACACAATACAATGAGCAGTTCTTC. It encodes CASSATQYNEQFF.

This clone has just one count. The chain links TRBV29-1 to TRBJ1-1; D possibly corresponds to TRBD1 (5 bases). The CDR3 consists of 13 residues. Germline CDR1 SQVTM, CDR2 ANQGSEA. Trimming took 6 bases from V and 8 from J, leaving 19 bases between them. The CDR3 here is CSVDSRDPSEAFF. As DNA, the CDR3 is TGCAGCGTCGACAGCAGGGACCCCTCGGAAGCTTTCTTT.

The V gene is TRBV29-1, the J gene TRBJ2-7; 7 positions match TRBD2. This CDR3 contains 12 residues. The V and J ends lost 6 bases and 6 bases, in that order; junction bases with no gene match: 8. Germline V gives CDR1 SQVTM, CDR2 ANQGSEA. The CDR3, as DNA: TGCAGCGTCCACGGCGGGGGAAGCGAGCAGTACTTC. Encoded protein: CSVHGGGSEQYF.

The table lists this clone with a count of one. The rearrangement links TRBV4-2 to TRBJ2-3; a possible D gene is TRBD2 (6 bases). The length of the CDR3 is 17 residues. Germline CDR1 reads LGHNA; CDR2 reads YNFKEQ. The V gene lost 2 bases and the J gene lost 0 bases, with 15 bases spanning the gap. Here the CDR3 reads CASSQQRGGSSTDTQYF. CDR3 in DNA: TGTGCCAGCAGCCAACAAAGGGGAGGTTCTAGCACAGATACGCAGTATTTT.

CDR3 residues: CASSARDGYTDTQYF. The CDR3 coding sequence is TGTGCCAGCAGTGCCCGGGACGGGTACACAGATACGCAGTATTTT. The V gene is TRBV27, the J gene TRBJ2-3; D may be TRBD1 or TRBD2 (5 bases each). The ends were cut back, 5 bases at V and 2 bases at J, with 14 bases in the middle. The germline V gene encodes CDR1 MNHEY and CDR2 SMNVEV (reference sequence). This CDR3 is built from 15 residues.

V is TRBV27 and J is TRBJ1-3, with unresolved D. Germline lookup yields CDR1 MNHEY and CDR2 SMNVEV (reference sequence). Trimming stripped 3 bases from V and 4 bases from J, with 13 bases between. CDR3 length equals 15 residues. The DNA for the CDR3 is TGTGCCAGCAGTTTGTCGCGCGCTCTGGGAAACACCATATATTTT. Its protein is CASSLSRALGNTIYF.

CDR3 loop: CSVERPGQEEKLFF. Written as DNA, the CDR3 is TGCAGCGTTGAACGTCCCGGACAGGAGGAAAAACTGTTTTTT. This rearrangement joins TRBV29-1 to TRBJ1-4, with 7 nucleotides matching TRBD1. The CDR3 has 14 residues. Trimming cost V 2 bases and J 8 bases; bases outside gene matches: 8. In germline, CDR1 is SQVTM, CDR2 ANQGSEA.

The count of this clone is one. J is TRBJ2-5 and V is TRBV27; 10 bases match TRBD1. V trimming: 2 bases; J trimming: 6 bases; junction bases outside the gene matches: 9. The CDR3 runs 16 residues. Germline CDR1 and CDR2: MNHEY and SMNVEV (reference sequence). CDR3 DNA sequence: TGTGCCAGCAGTTTAATGGGGACAGGGGAGGAGAAGACCCAGTACTTC. It encodes CASSLMGTGEEKTQYF.

Remarks on this clone: Other DNA variants within this sample encode the same CDR3. V is TRBV5-1 and J is TRBJ2-3, with 10 nucleotides matching TRBD2. With 0 bases clipped from V and 4 bases from J, the junction kept 2 bases outside the gene matches. Germline V gene data show CDR1 as SGHRS and CDR2 as YFSETQ. This CDR3 region has 15 residues. The CDR3 is CASSLGLAGADTQYF. Here the CDR3 DNA reads TGCGCCAGCAGCTTGGGTCTAGCGGGAGCAGATACGCAGTATTTT.

This chain connects TRBV7-9 to TRBJ1-1; no clear D. Germline values: CDR1 SEHNR, CDR2 FQNEAQ (reference sequence). The CDR3 is 14 amino acids. V was pared by 3 bases and J by 5 bases, with 13 bases between. This CDR3 reads CASSFTPGETEAFF. The CDR3 DNA sequence: TGTGCCAGCAGCTTTACGCCCGGGGAGACTGAAGCTTTCTTT. Full variable domain (outside the CDR3, taken from reference TRBV7-9 and TRBJ1-1): DTGVSQNPRHKITKRGQNVTFRCDPISEHNRLYWYRQTLGQGPEFLTYFQNEAQLEKSRLLSDRFSAERPKGSFSTLEIQRTEQGDSAMYLCASSFTPGETEAFFGQGTRLTVV.

V is TRBV5-1 and J is TRBJ2-7, with TRBD2 as a possible D gene (6 bases). CDR1 and CDR2 (germline): SGHRS, YFSETQ. CDR3 length: 15 amino acids. Trimming stripped 3 bases from V and 0 bases from J, with 13 bases between. The CDR3 is CASSSYGRGSYEQYF. CDR3 bases: TGCGCCAGCAGCTCTTACGGGAGAGGCTCCTACGAGCAGTACTTC.

J is TRBJ1-2 and V is TRBV7-8; D gene unclear. Trimming left V 1 base short and J 7 bases short, with 13 bases between. Germline-derived CDR1 and CDR2 are SGHVS and FQNEAQ. The CDR3 extends over 14 amino acids. The CDR3 nucleotides read TGTGCCAGCAGCTTAGAGGGAAGGGTTGGTGGCTACACCTTC. It specifies CASSLEGRVGGYTF.

This clone was seen a few times. The chain uses TRBV6-5 and TRBJ1-1; D unresolved. This CDR3 contains 13 residues. Trimming took off 6 bases at V and 3 bases at J, with 11 bases between the two ends. Per the germline V gene, CDR1 is MNHEY and CDR2 is SVGAGI. The CDR3 reads CASREGAYTEAFF. The CDR3 bases are TGTGCCAGCAGAGAGGGCGCGTACACTGAAGCTTTCTTT.

This sequence joins TRBV7-9 and TRBJ2-3; the match to TRBD2 covers 9 bases. Germline V gene sequence: CDR1 SEHNR, CDR2 FQNEAQ (reference sequence). After removal of 7 bases from V and 4 bases from J, the junction contained 12 bases not matched to a gene. The CDR3 has 16 amino acids. DNA of the CDR3: TGTGCCAGCACTTCCTTAGCGGGAGATGCCCCAGATACGCAGTATTTT. Its translation: CASTSLAGDAPDTQYF.

This chain connects TRBV20-1 to TRBJ2-1; D is undetermined. The CDR3 is 11 amino acids. Germline CDR1 is DFQATT and CDR2 is SNEGSKA (reference sequence). Trimming removed 6 bases from V and 4 bases from J, with 7 bases in between. CDR3 amino acids: CSALTYNEQFF. Written as DNA, the CDR3 is TGCAGTGCACTAACATACAATGAGCAGTTCTTC.

The table lists this clone with a count of one. This sequence joins TRBV2 and TRBJ2-1; 9 positions agree with TRBD2. V lost 6 bases to trimming and J lost 4 bases; unmatched junction nucleotides: 7. CDR1 SNHLY and CDR2 FYNNEI come from the germline V gene. The CDR3 extends over 15 amino acids. The CDR3 DNA reads TGTGCCAGCAGCGGGGGTCTAGCGGGATACAATGAGCAGTTCTTC. Translated: CASSGGLAGYNEQFF. Drawing the rest from reference TRBV2 and TRBJ2-1, the complete variable domain is EPEVTQTPSHQVTQMGQEVILRCVPISNHLYFYWYRQILGQKVEFLVSFYNNEISEKSEIFDDQFSVERPDGSNFTLKIRSTKLEDSAMYFCASSGGLAGYNEQFFGPGTRLTVL.